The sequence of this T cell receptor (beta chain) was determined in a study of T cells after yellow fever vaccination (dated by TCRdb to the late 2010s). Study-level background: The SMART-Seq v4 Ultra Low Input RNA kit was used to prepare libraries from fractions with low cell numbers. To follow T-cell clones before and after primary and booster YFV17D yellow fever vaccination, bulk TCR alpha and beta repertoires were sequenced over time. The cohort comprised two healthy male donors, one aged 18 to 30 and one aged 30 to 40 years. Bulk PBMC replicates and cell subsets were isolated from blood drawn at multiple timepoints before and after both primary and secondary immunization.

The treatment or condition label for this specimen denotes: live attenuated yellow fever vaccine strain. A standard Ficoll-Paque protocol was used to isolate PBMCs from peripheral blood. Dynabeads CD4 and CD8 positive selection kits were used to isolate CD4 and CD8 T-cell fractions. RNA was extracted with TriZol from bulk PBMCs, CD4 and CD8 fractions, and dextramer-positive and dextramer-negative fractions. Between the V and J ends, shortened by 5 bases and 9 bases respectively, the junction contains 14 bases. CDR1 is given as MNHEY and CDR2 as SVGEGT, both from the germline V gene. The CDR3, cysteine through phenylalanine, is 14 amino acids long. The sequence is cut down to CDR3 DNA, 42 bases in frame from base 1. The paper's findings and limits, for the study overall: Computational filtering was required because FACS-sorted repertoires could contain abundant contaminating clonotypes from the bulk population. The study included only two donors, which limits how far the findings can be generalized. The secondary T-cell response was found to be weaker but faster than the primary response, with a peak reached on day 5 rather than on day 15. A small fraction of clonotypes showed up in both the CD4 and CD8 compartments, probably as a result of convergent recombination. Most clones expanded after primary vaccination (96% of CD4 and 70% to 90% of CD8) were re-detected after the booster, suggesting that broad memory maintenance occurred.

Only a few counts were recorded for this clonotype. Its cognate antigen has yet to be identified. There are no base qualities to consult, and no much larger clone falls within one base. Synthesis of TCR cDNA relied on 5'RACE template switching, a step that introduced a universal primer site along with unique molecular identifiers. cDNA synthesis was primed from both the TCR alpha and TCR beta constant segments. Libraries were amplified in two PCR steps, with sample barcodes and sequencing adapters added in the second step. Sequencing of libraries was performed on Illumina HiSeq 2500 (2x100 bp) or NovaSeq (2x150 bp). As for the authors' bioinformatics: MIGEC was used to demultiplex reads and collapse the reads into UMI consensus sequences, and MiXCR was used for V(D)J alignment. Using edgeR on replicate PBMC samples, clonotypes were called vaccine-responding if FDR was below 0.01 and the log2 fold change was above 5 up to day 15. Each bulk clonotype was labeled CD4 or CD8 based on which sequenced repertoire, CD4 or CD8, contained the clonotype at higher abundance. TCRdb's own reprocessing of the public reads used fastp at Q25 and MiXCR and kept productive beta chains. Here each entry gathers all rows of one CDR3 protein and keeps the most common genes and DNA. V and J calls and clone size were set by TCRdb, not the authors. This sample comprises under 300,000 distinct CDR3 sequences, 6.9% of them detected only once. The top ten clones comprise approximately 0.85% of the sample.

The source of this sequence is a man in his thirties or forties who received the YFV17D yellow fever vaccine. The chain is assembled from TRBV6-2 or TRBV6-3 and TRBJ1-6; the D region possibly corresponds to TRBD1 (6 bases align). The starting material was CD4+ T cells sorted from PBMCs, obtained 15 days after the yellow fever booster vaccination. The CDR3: CASSQGGRSSPLHF. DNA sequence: TGTGCCAGCAGTCAAGGGGGTAGAAGTTCACCCCTCCACTTT.